The 20 T cell receptor beta chains presented below share a single source sample, sequenced in a study of radiotherapy plus CTLA-4 blockade in lung cancer. Here immunoSEQ multiplex PCR was the method, and the copy in TCRdb shows in-frame clones only, minus some. The table has about 97,000 clones, approximately 75% seen once. Here the sequenced sample was peripheral blood, taken from a patient treated with radiotherapy plus ipilimumab. These receptors all stem from a human donor with non-small cell lung cancer who had a partial response to radiotherapy plus ipilimumab. Some clones in this sample may be carry-over from other donors' samples.

This clone was counted only a few times. The same CDR3 also results from other DNA sequences found in this sample. The chain uses TRBV5-1 and TRBJ1-1; perhaps TRBD1 as D (6 bases). The CDR3 has 13 amino acids. Germline CDR1 is SGHRS and CDR2 is YFSETQ. With 1 base removed from V and 7 bases from J, the gap between germline ends came to 11 bases. The CDR3 nucleotides are TGCGCCAGCAGCTTGAGGGGGGGCAGTGAAGCTTTCTTT. Its protein is CASSLRGGSEAFF.

This sequence joins TRBV7-9 and TRBJ2-7; weak D call: TRBD1 (5 bases). This CDR3 spans 15 amino acids. The germline CDR1 and CDR2 sequences are SEHNR and FQNEAQ (reference sequence). Trimming stripped 0 bases from V and 3 bases from J, with 12 bases between. The DNA for the CDR3 is TGTGCCAGCAGCTTAGCAGGGGCAGTCCTCTACGAGCAGTACTTC. Amino acids: CASSLAGAVLYEQYF.

J is TRBJ1-5 and V is TRBV6-1; TRBD1 agrees at 10 bases. V lost 6 bases, J lost 4 bases, and 6 bases stayed unmatched. Looked up from germline, CDR1 is MNHNS and CDR2 is SASEGT. This CDR3 is 15 amino acids long. The CDR3 nucleotides read TGTGCCAGCAGCCGCGGGACAGGGGCAAATCAGCCCCAGCATTTT. Residues: CASSRGTGANQPQHF.

This clone was seen more than once but under ten times. J is TRBJ1-4 and V is TRBV6-6, with 8 bases matching TRBD1. The germline V gene has CDR1 MNHNY and CDR2 SVGAGI (reference sequence). The J segment lost 8 bases and the V segment lost 6 bases, leaving 8 bases of the junction unmatched. CDR3 length: 14 amino acids. The CDR3 bases are TGTGCCAGCAGCCGCGACAGGGGTTACGAAAAACTGTTTTTT. This codes for CASSRDRGYEKLFF.

This rearrangement joins TRBV27 to TRBJ1-1, with TRBD1 matching over 7 bases. Per germline, CDR1 MNHEY and CDR2 SMNVEV (reference sequence). The CDR3 is 17 amino acids. The J segment lost 5 bases and the V segment lost 8 bases, leaving 20 bases of the junction unmatched. CDR3 region: CASHYLHRGRSGTEAFF. The CDR3, as DNA: TGTGCCAGCCACTACTTACACAGGGGAAGATCTGGGACTGAAGCTTTCTTT.

V gene TRBV6-5 combines with J gene TRBJ1-5, with a possible D match to TRBD1 (5 bases). This CDR3 has 15 amino acids. Per the germline V gene, CDR1 is MNHEY and CDR2 is SVGAGI. The V end lost 7 bases, the J end lost 2 bases, and 15 bases lay between the germline ends. In DNA, the CDR3 is TGTGCCAGCACCGTGGACACCGGAGGCAATCAGCCCCAGCATTTT. Residues: CASTVDTGGNQPQHF.

The chain recombines TRBV30 with TRBJ2-2, with 12 bases identical to TRBD2. This CDR3 region has 15 residues. Germline V lookup: CDR1 GTSNPN, CDR2 SVGIG (reference sequence). The trim removed 5 bases at V and 6 bases at J, leaving 7 bases unmatched. CDR3 nucleotide sequence: TGTGCCTGGGAACCCAGACTAGCGGGAGCCGGGGAGCTGTTTTTT. Encoded protein: CAWEPRLAGAGELFF.

This clone was recorded only once. The chain has TRBV2 and TRBJ1-6; 7 nucleotides match TRBD1. J lost 5 bases, V lost 3 bases, and 7 bases had no gene match. Germline V gene lookup returns CDR1 SNHLY and CDR2 FYNNEI. The CDR3 extends over 16 amino acids. CDR3 bases: TGTGCCAGCAGTGATCTTGGGACAGAAGATAATTCACCCCTCCACTTT. Its translation is CASSDLGTEDNSPLHF.

The V and J genes are TRBV6-1 and TRBJ1-1; 9 bases fit TRBD1. The germline V gene encodes CDR1 MNHNS and CDR2 SASEGT. The junction had 2 bases not matched to a gene; V was cut back by 6 bases and J by 0 bases. This CDR3 is 14 amino acids long. The CDR3: CASSWTGVNTEAFF. The CDR3 DNA reads as TGTGCCAGCAGCTGGACAGGGGTGAACACTGAAGCTTTCTTT.

The chain couples TRBV19 to TRBJ1-1, with D unresolved. This CDR3 spans 11 amino acids. Trimming removed 10 bases from V and 4 bases from J, with 10 bases in between. The V gene's germline CDR1 is LNHDA and CDR2 SQIVND (reference sequence). CDR3 residues: CATRPGTEAFF. The CDR3 DNA reads TGTGCCACCCGCCCCGGCACTGAAGCTTTCTTT.

The gene calls are TRBV5-5 and TRBJ2-3; no firm D call. This CDR3 comprises 15 residues. Germline CDR1 and CDR2: SGHKS and YYEKEE (reference sequence). Deletions cut 0 bases from V and 4 bases from J, with 12 bases between. In DNA, the CDR3 is TGTGCCAGCAGCTTGGCCCTCCAGCGCGCAGATACGCAGTATTTT. It codes for CASSLALQRADTQYF.

Worth noting for this clone: The sample carries other DNA sequences with the same CDR3. V and J are TRBV6-5 and TRBJ1-4; D ambiguous. V gave up 6 bases and J gave up 0 bases, with 8 bases separating them. The CDR3 sequence is 14 residues long. CDR1 is MNHEY and CDR2 is SVGAGI in the germline V gene. The CDR3 sequence: CASSRGATNEKLFF. The CDR3 bases are TGTGCCAGCAGCCGGGGTGCAACTAATGAAAAACTGTTTTTT.

The V gene is TRBV19, the J gene TRBJ1-2; 8 bases map to TRBD1. The CDR3 is 12 residues long. V gave up 1 base and J gave up 9 bases; unmatched junction bases: 1. Per germline, CDR1 LNHDA and CDR2 SQIVND (reference sequence). Here the CDR3 DNA reads TGTGCCAGTAGTATAGGGACAGGGCGCTACACCTTC. As protein: CASSIGTGRYTF.

J is TRBJ1-1 and V is TRBV28; tentatively, D is TRBD1 (6 bases). Between the trimmed V and J ends, which lost 6 bases and 4 bases, there was a span of 21 bases. The CDR3 sequence is 16 residues long. Germline V gives CDR1 MDHEN, CDR2 SYDVKM. The CDR3 protein is CASSPIWTVWATEAFF. CDR3 sequence (DNA): TGTGCCAGCAGCCCCATTTGGACAGTCTGGGCCACTGAAGCTTTCTTT.

This clone has a count of ten or more. The chain recombines TRBV19 with TRBJ2-7; TRBD1 might be the D (5 bases). There are 13 residues in the CDR3. CDR1 and CDR2 (germline): LNHDA, SQIVND (reference sequence). V lost 6 bases, J lost 1 base, and 10 bases lay in between. The DNA of the CDR3 is TGTGCCAGTAGCCGGACATCTTCCTACGAGCAGTACTTC. Its translation: CASSRTSSYEQYF.

The chain links TRBV27 to TRBJ1-4; no reliable D call. Germline V lookup: CDR1 MNHEY, CDR2 SMNVEV (reference sequence). V shed 4 bases and J shed 8 bases, with 11 bases lying between them. The CDR3 has 13 amino acids. CDR3 bases: TGTGCCAGCAGTTATGGTCCCGGGGAAAAACTGTTTTTT. This sequence encodes CASSYGPGEKLFF.

Regarding this clone: A much larger clone lies one base from this, so it may be a read error. This chain links TRBV13 with TRBJ2-7, with TRBD1 as a possible D gene (5 bases). CDR3 size: 12 residues. The V gene's germline CDR1 is PRHDT and CDR2 FYEKMQ (reference sequence). The V end lost 3 bases, the J end lost 4 bases, and 7 bases lay between the germline ends. The CDR3 is CASSLGQYEQYF. The CDR3 nucleotides are TGTGCCAGCAGCTTGGGGCAGTACGAGCAGTACTTC. Looking up the rest from reference TRBV13 and TRBJ2-7 gives the full variable domain: AAGVIQSPRHLIKEKRETATLKCYPIPRHDTVYWYQQGPGQDPQFLISFYEKMQSDKGSIPDRFSAQQFSDYHSELNMSSLELGDSALYFCASSLGQYEQYFGPGTRLTVT.

This clone was counted between two and nine times. For the CDR3, the DNA is TGTGCCAGCCAACAGGGGCACCGAGGTCAGCCCCAGCATTTT. It codes for CASQQGHRGQPQHF. This rearrangement joins TRBV19 to TRBJ1-5, with 7 bases fitting TRBD1. The CDR3 loop spans 14 amino acids. V trimming: 9 bases; J trimming: 6 bases; junction bases outside the gene matches: 11. CDR1 is LNHDA and CDR2 is SQIVND in the germline V gene (reference sequence). The full variable domain, in which reference TRBV19 and TRBJ1-5 provide the parts outside the CDR3, is DGGITQSPKYLFRKEGQNVTLSCEQNLNHDAMYWYRQDPGQGLRLIYYSQIVNDFQKGDIAEGYSVSREKKESFPLTVTSAQKNPTAFYLCASQQGHRGQPQHFGDGTRLSIL.

The chain couples TRBV19 to TRBJ2-4, with a weak D call TRBD2 (6 bases). The CDR3 covers 17 residues. Trimming pared 3 bases from V and 2 bases from J, leaving 17 bases between. Per the germline V gene, CDR1 is LNHDA and CDR2 is SQIVND (reference sequence). As DNA, the CDR3 is TGTGCCAGTAGTATGGGGCGGGAAGTGGGGCCCAAAAACATTCAGTACTTC. It encodes CASSMGREVGPKNIQYF.

The J gene is TRBJ2-7, the V gene TRBV11-3; 8 bases align to TRBD1. V shed 5 bases, J shed 4 bases, and the junction held 10 bases outside the gene matches. The CDR3 contains 15 residues. Germline CDR1 SGHNT, CDR2 YENEEA. The CDR3 loop reads CASSPRAGGSYEQYF. CDR3 DNA sequence: TGTGCCAGCAGCCCTAGGGCAGGGGGCTCTTACGAGCAGTACTTC.